The 25 T cell receptor beta chains presented below share a single source sample, sequenced in a study of HIV-infected patients and healthy controls. Whole blood was used without fractionation, so all unsorted peripheral T cells were included. cDNA was made from 500 ng RNA using alpha and beta constant primers. Alpha and beta chain libraries were made separately by chain-specific third strand synthesis with multiplexing indices. One entry per CDR3 protein, called by TCRdb with MiXCR from the 5' RACE reads. The table records some 8,500 distinct CDR3 sequences, 8% to 9.5% of them present only once. Material: blood, obtained before antiretroviral therapy. Receptors originate from an adult with HIV infection. The donor label of this sample is uncertain.

This clonotype appeared a few times. The rearrangement uses TRBV20-1 and TRBJ2-4, with D perhaps TRBD2 (5 bases). With 0 bases removed from V and 1 base from J, the gap between germline ends came to 22 bases. This CDR3 has 19 amino acids. The germline V gene has CDR1 DFQATT and CDR2 SNEGSKA (reference sequence). Here the CDR3 DNA reads TGCAGTGCTAGAGATGAAAGGGAGAGCGGATTTCGGGCCAAAAACATTCAGTACTTC. Its translation: CSARDERESGFRAKNIQYF.

This clonotype was seen ten or more times. The V and J genes are TRBV7-9 and TRBJ1-1; no reliable D call. The CDR3 is 13 residues long. V was clipped by 2 bases and J by 1 base, with 5 bases between them. The germline CDR1 and CDR2 sequences are SEHNR and FQNEAQ (reference sequence). CDR3 nucleotide sequence: TGTGCCAGCAGCTTATACCAGAACACTGAAGCTTTCTTT. Its protein is CASSLYQNTEAFF.

This clonotype was recorded many times. The chain employs TRBV9 and TRBJ1-1, with 9 positions matching TRBD1. With V trimmed by 2 bases and J by 6 bases, 2 bases remained unmatched. Germline assignment: CDR1 SGDLS and CDR2 YYNGEE. The CDR3 is made up of 13 amino acids. The CDR3 sequence: CASSVTGGSEAFF. CDR3 DNA sequence: TGTGCCAGCAGCGTTACAGGGGGCTCTGAAGCTTTCTTT.

This clonotype was seen ten or more times. The chain links TRBV11-2 to TRBJ2-1, with D tentatively TRBD1 or TRBD2 (6 bases each). The V and J ends lost 4 bases and 10 bases respectively, with 26 bases between them. This CDR3 spans 17 amino acids. Germline assignment: CDR1 SGHAT and CDR2 FQNNGV. The CDR3 DNA follows: TGTGCCAGCAGCTACCGGGGGACAACAGAAGTGGGCATGGAGCAGTTCTTC. Translation: CASSYRGTTEVGMEQFF.

There are many counts of this clonotype. The V gene is TRBV6-6, the J gene TRBJ2-3; no reliable D call. CDR3 length equals 13 residues. The V and J ends lost 5 bases and 4 bases respectively, with 10 bases between them. Germline V gives CDR1 MNHNY, CDR2 SVGAGI (reference sequence). The CDR3: CASSPPSADTQYF. CDR3 DNA: TGTGCCAGCAGTCCCCCGTCAGCAGATACGCAGTATTTT.

This clonotype was seen a handful of times. V is TRBV2 and J is TRBJ2-1, with TRBD1 as a possible D gene (6 bases). The germline V gene encodes CDR1 SNHLY and CDR2 FYNNEI. V gave up 4 bases and J gave up 8 bases, with 15 bases separating them. The CDR3 is 14 amino acids. The CDR3 DNA sequence: TGTGCCAGCAGTGGGGTACAGGGTTTTTATGAGCAGTTCTTC. Amino acids: CASSGVQGFYEQFF. Combining the CDR3 with reference TRBV2 and TRBJ2-1 gives the whole variable domain EPEVTQTPSHQVTQMGQEVILRCVPISNHLYFYWYRQILGQKVEFLVSFYNNEISEKSEIFDDQFSVERPDGSNFTLKIRSTKLEDSAMYFCASSGVQGFYEQFFGPGTRLTVL.

This clonotype was seen at least ten times. The chain employs TRBV2 and TRBJ2-2, with TRBD1 identical over 7 bases. The trim removed 5 bases at V and 2 bases at J, leaving 5 bases unmatched. The CDR3 spans 15 residues. Germline CDR1 and CDR2: SNHLY and FYNNEI. In nucleotides, the CDR3 is TGTGCCAGCAGTTATGACAGGGACAACACCGGGGAGCTGTTTTTT. Translation gives CASSYDRDNTGELFF.

This clonotype has at least ten counts. The chain has TRBV5-4 and TRBJ2-1; perhaps D is TRBD1 or TRBD2 (5 bases each). V lost 2 bases, J lost 9 bases, and 15 bases lay in between. The CDR3 is 14 residues long. Per germline, CDR1 SGHNT and CDR2 YYREEE (reference sequence). DNA of the CDR3: TGTGCCAGCAGCTTTCAAAGGGACGCGGGTGAGCAGTTCTTC. Its translation: CASSFQRDAGEQFF.

In this sample, this clonotype turned up many times. V gene TRBV4-1 combines with J gene TRBJ1-2; D not resolved. Germline CDR1 is MGHRA and CDR2 is YSYEKL. There are 17 residues in the CDR3. Deletions cut 3 bases from V and 8 bases from J, with 25 bases between. CDR3 sequence: CASSHLTRSAQFAGYTF. CDR3 coding DNA: TGCGCCAGCAGCCACCTTACCCGCAGTGCCCAATTTGCCGGCTACACCTTC.

The chain combines TRBV5-4 with TRBJ2-2, with D uncertain. The germline V gene encodes CDR1 SGHNT and CDR2 YYREEE (reference sequence). The V end lost 4 bases, the J end lost 5 bases, and 12 bases lay between the germline ends. The CDR3 length is 14 residues. This chain's CDR3 is CASSTKAATGELFF. The CDR3 DNA follows: TGTGCCAGCAGCACCAAGGCAGCGACCGGGGAGCTGTTTTTT.

Within the sample, this clonotype is medium-sized. The chain employs TRBV5-3 and TRBJ1-1; 10 bases match TRBD1. TRBV5-3 is an ORF; its function is uncertain. Losses at the gene ends were 4 bases for V and 2 bases for J; bases not matched to a gene: 5. The CDR3 is made up of 15 amino acids. CDR3 coding DNA: TGTGCCAGAAGCCGGGACAGGGGAATCAACACTGAAGCTTTCTTT. This gives the protein CARSRDRGINTEAFF.

The V and J genes are TRBV7-2 and TRBJ2-3; D remains unclear. Germline CDR1 SGHTA, CDR2 FQGNSA. V lost 0 bases and J 6 bases, leaving 1 base between the germline ends. CDR3 length: 11 amino acids. CDR3 bases: TGTGCCAGCAGCTTAGCGGATACGCAGTATTTT. It is translated as CASSLADTQYF.

This clonotype has at least ten counts. The chain uses TRBV19 and TRBJ1-2, with D perhaps matching TRBD1 (5 bases). Germline V gives CDR1 LNHDA, CDR2 SQIVND (reference sequence). The CDR3 contains 14 residues. Trimming removed 3 bases from V and 8 bases from J, with 16 bases in between. Written as DNA, the CDR3 is TGTGCCAGTAGTATTGCCGGGACCGTGGGGGGCTACACCTTC. Its translation: CASSIAGTVGGYTF.

This clonotype was recorded many times. The chain carries TRBV5-1 and TRBJ1-1; 7 bases match TRBD1. Germline V gene sequence: CDR1 SGHRS, CDR2 YFSETQ. The V and J ends lost 4 bases and 4 bases, in that order; junction bases with no gene match: 10. The CDR3 sequence is 15 residues long. Here the CDR3 reads CASSADTGARTEAFF. The CDR3 DNA follows: TGCGCCAGCAGCGCGGACACAGGGGCGCGCACTGAAGCTTTCTTT. The complete variable domain, with remaining parts taken from reference TRBV5-1 and TRBJ1-1, reads KAGVTQTPRYLIKTRGQQVTLSCSPISGHRSVSWYQQTPGQGLQFLFEYFSETQRNKGNFPGRFSGRQFSNSRSEMNVSTLELGDSALYLCASSADTGARTEAFFGQGTRLTVV.

In its sample, this clonotype ranks as medium-sized. This chain joins TRBV20-1 and TRBJ1-1; 9 nucleotides line up with TRBD1. The ends lost 3 bases at V and 4 bases at J; junction bases unmatched: 15. The CDR3 loop spans 17 amino acids. Germline assignment: CDR1 DFQATT and CDR2 SNEGSKA (reference sequence). This chain's CDR3 is CSASTPVAGQGVTEAFF. As DNA, the CDR3 is TGCAGTGCTAGTACACCGGTAGCGGGACAGGGTGTCACTGAAGCTTTCTTT.

The chain uses TRBV2 and TRBJ2-1, with D perhaps TRBD1 (5 bases). From germline, CDR1 is SNHLY and CDR2 FYNNEI. V was trimmed by 0 bases and J by 4 bases, leaving 10 bases between them. The CDR3 has 15 amino acids. CDR3 DNA sequence: TGTGCCAGCAGTGAAGCCCCGACAGTATACAATGAGCAGTTCTTC. This codes for CASSEAPTVYNEQFF.

This clonotype was counted at least ten times. The chain joins TRBV20-1 to TRBJ2-7, with 8 bases matching TRBD1. CDR3 length: 15 residues. Trimming at V came to 0 bases and at J to 4 bases, leaving 8 bases not matched to a gene. Germline-derived CDR1 and CDR2 are DFQATT and SNEGSKA (reference sequence). Here the CDR3 reads CSARDPAGGRYEQYF. The CDR3 nucleotides read TGCAGTGCTAGAGATCCGGCAGGGGGCAGGTACGAGCAGTACTTC.

A note on this clonotype: This clone may be a read error of a much larger clone one base away. The chain links TRBV3-1 to TRBJ2-7; maybe TRBD2 (5 bases). CDR3 length: 12 residues. Germline V lookup: CDR1 LGHDT, CDR2 YNNKEL (reference sequence). The CDR3 DNA sequence: TGTACCAGCAGCCAAGGGAGCGGAGGATGGTACTTC. It yields the protein CTSSQGSGGWYF.

Ten or more counts support this clonotype. This chain connects TRBV30 to TRBJ1-1, with no clear D. Germline assignment: CDR1 GTSNPN and CDR2 SVGIG (reference sequence). The CDR3 consists of 12 residues. Trimming took 3 bases from V and 0 from J, leaving 5 bases between them. The CDR3 spells CAWREMNTEAFF. Written as DNA, the CDR3 is TGTGCCTGGAGAGAGATGAACACTGAAGCTTTCTTT.

Judged by abundance, this clonotype is medium-sized. This chain uses TRBV4-1 with TRBJ2-3, with 8 bases matching TRBD1. The V gene end was trimmed by 0 bases and the J gene end by 7 bases; junction bases not matched to a gene: 15. Per germline, CDR1 MGHRA and CDR2 YSYEKL. This CDR3 comprises 18 residues. CDR3 nucleotide sequence: TGCGCCAGCAGCCAAGAAGCAGCGGACAGGGCTCTCATGAATACGCAGTATTTT. As protein: CASSQEAADRALMNTQYF.

By share, this clonotype counts as medium-sized. The V and J genes are TRBV28 and TRBJ2-2, with TRBD1 matching over 10 bases. J lost 6 bases, V lost 6 bases, and 16 bases had no gene match. Germline-derived CDR1 and CDR2 are MDHEN and SYDVKM. CDR3 length: 18 residues. This CDR3 reads CASSSFDRGRIGSGELFF. The CDR3 DNA reads as TGTGCCAGCAGCTCATTTGACAGGGGGCGGATCGGGTCCGGGGAGCTGTTTTTT.

This clonotype was picked up many times. V is TRBV7-9 and J is TRBJ1-5, with D tentatively TRBD1 (6 bases). Germline CDR1 SEHNR, CDR2 FQNEAQ (reference sequence). The CDR3 spans 15 residues. V was cut by 3 bases and J by 6 bases, with 15 bases left in between. In DNA form, the CDR3 reads TGTGCCAGCAGCTTCACGGGGGCGGGTATTCAGCCCCAGCATTTT. Residues: CASSFTGAGIQPQHF.

This clonotype showed up many times. This chain links TRBV12-3 or TRBV12-4 with TRBJ1-1; D ambiguous. The CDR3 is made up of 13 amino acids. Trimming shortened V by 1 base and J by 3 bases, and 6 bases separated the two germline ends. CDR3 in DNA: TGTGCCAGCAGTTTAGAGTTAGACACTGAAGCTTTCTTT. As protein: CASSLELDTEAFF.

This clonotype was picked up a small number of times. The J gene is TRBJ2-1, the V gene TRBV7-6, with D possibly being TRBD1 (5 bases). The CDR3 has 15 amino acids. In germline, CDR1 is SGHVS, CDR2 FNYEAQ. The V end lost 8 bases, the J end lost 3 bases, and 17 bases lay between the germline ends. The CDR3 region is CASSPIWGHYNEQFF. The CDR3 region has the DNA TGTGCCAGCTCGCCGATATGGGGCCACTACAATGAGCAGTTCTTC.

This clonotype was recorded many times. The chain carries TRBV29-1 and TRBJ2-5; TRBD2 agrees at 10 bases. V gave up 1 base and J gave up 2 bases; unmatched junction bases: 4. This CDR3 region has 15 residues. The germline CDR1 and CDR2 sequences are SQVTM and ANQGSEA. CDR3: CSVEGLAGLQETQYF. The DNA of the CDR3 is TGCAGCGTTGAAGGACTAGCGGGCTTACAAGAGACCCAGTACTTC.